This T cell receptor beta chain was retrieved from a study of T-cell memory formation after mild COVID-19. As regards this clonotype: Its antigen is as yet unknown.

V gave up 5 bases and J gave up 1 base, with 9 bases separating them. CDR3 length: 14 amino acids. The study, taken as a whole, reports: Pre-infection memory carried some responding clones, suggesting that cross-reactive memory joined. SARS-CoV-2 specificity of second-wave clones peaking day 37 was unconfirmed.

5'RACE, which relied on constant-segment primers, yielded TCR alpha and TCR beta cDNA libraries carrying sample barcodes and UMIs. A single record per CDR3 protein comes from TCRdb applying MiXCR to the 5' RACE reads. The data contain 540,000 or so distinct CDR3 sequences, roughly 20% of them seen just once; the ten biggest clones take up 9.5% to 15%. This TCR was sampled from an adult woman who had mild COVID-19 (a few samples of this study predate the infection). Cell type and time point are not known. The sequenced sample consisted of PBMCs or a T cell subset sorted from them (not recorded which). V is TRBV12-3 or TRBV12-4 and J is TRBJ2-1; no clear D gene. CDR3 in DNA: TGTGCCAGCAGTCCCCCGCGTTCCTACAATGAGCAGTTCTTC. Its protein is CASSPPRSYNEQFF.